The T cell receptor beta chain under discussion was sequenced for a study of blood T cell repertoires in COVID-19. Overall study context: From the United States, Italy and Spain came samples of acute and convalescent COVID-19. PBMCs, B-cell-depleted T cells, or T cells provided the cDNA or gDNA that made up the material.

CDR3 length: 14 amino acids. The germline V gene has CDR1 SGHDT and CDR2 YYEEEE. V was pared by 5 bases and J by 3 bases, with 5 bases of the junction left unmatched. As handled by the study authors: Reference gene primer amplification gave estimated nucleated cell counts. Assay used: immunoSEQ multiplex PCR; TCRdb lists only in-frame clones, some missing. V and J calls and clone size are as listed in that table; D and trimming were resolved from the DNA. The sample yields nearly 250,000 clones, 86% seen once. The V call is TRBV5-6, the J call TRBJ1-2; TRBD1 matches 9 bases. The specimen sequenced was peripheral blood. The origin of this receptor is a woman aged 55-69 years who had recovered from COVID-19. The CDR3 here is CASSFDRGYYGYTF. CDR3 in DNA: TGTGCCAGCAGTTTCGACAGGGGGTACTATGGCTACACCTTC.